The 25 T cell receptor beta chains below come from one sample, sequenced in a study of shared clonotypes between healthy human individuals. Sequencing was performed with immunoSEQ multiplex PCR; in TCRdb, only in-frame clones are kept and a portion is missing. The sample yields about 2.3 million clones, 90% to 95% seen once. Sequencing was performed on naive CD4+ T cells from PBMCs. Subset indicated: CD45RA+ positively selected. The receptors here all came from a man younger than 30 in good health. Some clones in this sample may be carry-over from other donors' samples.

This rearrangement joins TRBV19 to TRBJ2-5; perhaps TRBD1 as D (5 bases). Germline lookup yields CDR1 LNHDA and CDR2 SQIVND (reference sequence). Deletions cut 5 bases from V and 1 base from J, with 14 bases between. The CDR3 totals 15 residues. DNA for the CDR3: TGTGCCAGTAGTCTTTCCTGGACACGCCAAGAGACCCAGTACTTC. This codes for CASSLSWTRQETQYF.

The gene calls are TRBV5-4 and TRBJ2-1; 7 nucleotides match TRBD2. V was clipped by 4 bases and J by 9 bases; unmatched bases: 19. Germline assignment: CDR1 SGHNT and CDR2 YYREEE (reference sequence). The CDR3 is 17 residues long. In DNA form, the CDR3 reads TGTGCCAGCAGCCCCAGTTTGCGGGAGAAATTATTCGGTGAGCAGTTCTTC. It is translated as CASSPSLREKLFGEQFF.

This chain joins TRBV9 and TRBJ2-7; D ambiguous. The CDR3 sequence is 15 residues long. The V end was cut by 0 bases, the J end by 2 bases, with 12 bases between. Germline-derived CDR1 and CDR2 are SGDLS and YYNGEE. Written as DNA, the CDR3 is TGTGCCAGCAGCGTAGGTCCACCCCCCGCCTACGAGCAGTACTTC. Translated: CASSVGPPPAYEQYF.

As regards this clone: Within the sample, other DNA sequences also encode this same CDR3. The V gene is TRBV29-1, the J gene TRBJ2-5; D is uncertain. The germline V gene has CDR1 SQVTM and CDR2 ANQGSEA. The ends were cut back, 5 bases at V and 5 bases at J, with 9 bases in the middle. The CDR3 covers 11 residues. The CDR3 loop is CSVMVGETQYF. The CDR3 DNA sequence: TGCAGCGTTATGGTAGGGGAGACCCAGTACTTC. Full variable domain (missing parts from reference TRBV29-1 and TRBJ2-5): SAVISQKPSRDICQRGTSLTIQCQVDSQVTMMFWYRQQPGQSLTLIATANQGSEATYESGFVIDKFPISRPNLTFSTLTVSNMSPEDSSIYLCSVMVGETQYFGPGTRLLVL.

The chain couples TRBV19 to TRBJ2-5, with TRBD2 matching 9 bases. V trimming: 5 bases; J trimming: 1 base; junction bases outside the gene matches: 5. Germline CDR1 and CDR2: LNHDA and SQIVND (reference sequence). This CDR3 spans 15 amino acids. The CDR3 sequence is CASSSGTSSQETQYF. In DNA form, the CDR3 reads TGTGCCAGTAGTTCCGGGACTAGCAGCCAAGAGACCCAGTACTTC.

This rearrangement joins TRBV19 to TRBJ1-2; D call uncertain. CDR3 length equals 11 residues. V shed 9 bases and J shed 2 bases, with 7 bases lying between them. Germline V CDR1 and CDR2: LNHDA, SQIVND (reference sequence). The CDR3 DNA reads as TGTGCCAGCCAGATCAACTATGGCTACACCTTC. This gives the protein CASQINYGYTF.

This chain joins TRBV12-5 and TRBJ1-2; TRBD1 might be the D (6 bases). Trimming shortened V by 0 bases and J by 6 bases, and 17 bases separated the two germline ends. Per germline, CDR1 LGHNT and CDR2 FRNRAP. This CDR3 contains 16 residues. DNA of the CDR3: TGTGCTAGTGGTTTGGTACAGGGAGGCATAACGGATGGCTACACCTTC. Translated, it gives CASGLVQGGITDGYTF. Drawing the rest from reference TRBV12-5 and TRBJ1-2, the complete variable domain is DARVTQTPRHKVTEMGQEVTMRCQPILGHNTVFWYRQTMMQGLELLAYFRNRAPLDDSGMPKDRFSAEMPDATLATLKIQPSEPRDSAVYFCASGLVQGGITDGYTFGSGTRLTVV.

The chain couples TRBV7-8 to TRBJ2-3; D gene unclear. V was shortened by 1 base and J by 2 bases, with 7 bases between the two germline ends. CDR3 length: 14 amino acids. CDR1 is SGHVS and CDR2 is FQNEAQ in the germline V gene. CDR3 protein: CASSLEAATDTQYF. The CDR3, as DNA: TGTGCCAGCAGCTTAGAGGCCGCCACAGATACGCAGTATTTT. Together with reference TRBV7-8 and TRBJ2-3, the CDR3 gives the full variable domain: GAGVSQSPRYKVAKRGQDVALRCDPISGHVSLFWYQQALGQGPEFLTYFQNEAQLDKSGLPSDRFFAERPEGSVSTLKIQRTQQEDSAVYLCASSLEAATDTQYFGPGTRLTVL.

The chain combines TRBV25-1 with TRBJ2-3; a possible D gene is TRBD1 (5 bases). Germline V gene lookup returns CDR1 MGHDK and CDR2 SYGVNS. This CDR3 has 15 amino acids. V was cut by 4 bases and J by 6 bases, with 17 bases left in between. The CDR3 sequence: CASSGVAGWADTQYF. The CDR3 DNA is TGTGCCAGCAGTGGAGTTGCAGGGTGGGCGGATACGCAGTATTTT.

This clone has just a few counts. V usage is TRBV28 and J usage is TRBJ1-5; no firm D call. CDR3 size: 15 residues. V lost 5 bases and J lost 4, with 15 bases in between. In germline, CDR1 is MDHEN, CDR2 SYDVKM. The DNA of the CDR3 is TGTGCCAGCAGTCGGGAGAGTTTCGGGAATCAGCCCCAGCATTTT. Amino acids: CASSRESFGNQPQHF.

The chain has TRBV6-1 and TRBJ2-5, with 9 bases fitting TRBD1. The CDR3 contains 13 residues. Germline V gene lookup returns CDR1 MNHNS and CDR2 SASEGT. J lost 5 bases, V lost 8 bases, and 6 bases had no gene match. The CDR3 loop is CASRGTGRETQYF. Written as DNA, the CDR3 is TGTGCCAGCCGAGGGACAGGGAGGGAGACCCAGTACTTC.

The chain is built from TRBV30 and TRBJ2-7; 8 bases fit TRBD1. Unmatched junction bases numbered 5, after V lost 4 bases and J lost 0 bases. From germline, CDR1 is GTSNPN and CDR2 SVGIG (reference sequence). The CDR3 length is 14 residues. The CDR3 here is CAWNTGGSSYEQYF. In nucleotides, the CDR3 is TGTGCCTGGAATACAGGGGGAAGCTCCTACGAGCAGTACTTC.

In this sample, this clone turned up once. The genes are TRBV7-2 and TRBJ2-7; D not certain. V lost 0 bases, J lost 4 bases, and 10 bases lay in between. The CDR3 sequence is 14 residues long. Germline V gene lookup returns CDR1 SGHTA and CDR2 FQGNSA. CDR3 nucleotide sequence: TGTGCCAGCAGCTTAGCGACCGACCTATACGAGCAGTACTTC. Protein: CASSLATDLYEQYF.

The chain carries TRBV10-3 and TRBJ2-7; 11 nucleotides match TRBD1. J gave up 3 bases and V 2 bases, and 6 bases lay outside the gene matches. Germline V gene sequence: CDR1 ENHRY, CDR2 SYGVKD. This CDR3 region has 16 residues. This CDR3 reads CAISEAGTGGSYEQYF. In DNA, the CDR3 is TGTGCCATCAGTGAGGCCGGGACAGGGGGGAGCTACGAGCAGTACTTC.

A single count supports this clone. The rearrangement uses TRBV7-2 and TRBJ2-3; D is uncertain. V was cut by 8 bases and J by 3 bases, with 12 bases left in between. Germline V lookup: CDR1 SGHTA, CDR2 FQGNSA. This CDR3 contains 13 residues. The DNA for the CDR3 is TGTGCCAGCGCTGGAGCTTGGACAGATACGCAGTATTTT. Encoded protein: CASAGAWTDTQYF.

CDR3 region: CASSPGTGLNYGYTF. The CDR3, as DNA: TGTGCCAGCTCACCCGGGACAGGACTTAACTATGGCTACACCTTC. The rearrangement joins TRBV18 to TRBJ1-2; 8 nucleotides align to TRBD1. This CDR3 contains 15 residues. Trimming removed 3 bases from V and 1 base from J; junction bases left unmatched: 4. The germline gives CDR1 KGHSH, CDR2 LQKENI.

The J gene is TRBJ2-1, the V gene TRBV6-5, with 10 bases aligning to TRBD2. The CDR3 has 15 residues. Per germline, CDR1 MNHEY and CDR2 SVGAGI. V gave up 6 bases and J gave up 12 bases; unmatched junction bases: 14. The CDR3 DNA reads as TGTGCCAGCAGCCCGGGAGGTAGCGGGAGGAGGGGGCAGTTCTTC. Residues: CASSPGGSGRRGQFF.

This rearrangement joins TRBV13 to TRBJ2-3, with a weak D call TRBD2 (6 bases). Germline loops: CDR1 PRHDT, CDR2 FYEKMQ (reference sequence). Trimming took off 4 bases at V and 3 bases at J, with 20 bases between the two ends. There are 17 residues in the CDR3. CDR3 loop: CASSSRAGLMVTDTQYF. DNA for the CDR3: TGTGCCAGCAGCTCCCGGGCGGGGTTGATGGTGACAGATACGCAGTATTTT.

This clone was seen more than once but under ten times. The identical CDR3 is also encoded by other nucleotide sequences in the sample. The genes are TRBV9 and TRBJ2-1, with D tentatively TRBD1 (5 bases). The CDR3 is made up of 14 amino acids. In germline, CDR1 is SGDLS, CDR2 YYNGEE. Trimming stripped 0 bases from V and 3 bases from J, with 7 bases between. CDR3 loop: CASSVGGHYNEQFF. The CDR3 bases are TGTGCCAGCAGCGTAGGGGGCCACTACAATGAGCAGTTCTTC.

The table lists this clone with a count of one. The rearrangement joins TRBV11-2 to TRBJ2-7; either TRBD1 or TRBD2 may supply D (5 bases each). Looked up from germline, CDR1 is SGHAT and CDR2 is FQNNGV. This CDR3 contains 14 residues. Trimming left V 5 bases short and J 7 bases short, with 18 bases between. The DNA for the CDR3 is TGTGCCAGCAGCGCCCGGGACCACCGATCTGAGCAGTACTTC. This codes for CASSARDHRSEQYF.

A word on this clone: A read error may produce the germline difference seen at one junction end. The V gene is TRBV28, the J gene TRBJ2-7, with TRBD2 as a possible D gene (6 bases). Germline CDR1 is MDHEN and CDR2 is SYDVKM. The CDR3 spans 11 residues. DNA of the CDR3: TGTGCCAGCAGTTCTGGGACTCCCGCCCACTTC. It yields the protein CASSSGTPAHF. The whole variable domain, remainder taken from reference TRBV28 and TRBJ2-7, is DVKVTQSSRYLVKRTGEKVFLECVQDMDHENMFWYRQDPGLGLRLIYFSYDVKMKEKGDIPEGYSVSREKKERFSLILESASTNQTSMYLCASSSGTPAHFGPGTRLTVT.

The chain recombines TRBV5-4 with TRBJ2-5, with 7 bases fitting TRBD1. CDR3 size: 15 residues. The V segment lost 3 bases and the J segment 0 bases; nucleotides outside the gene matches: 5. Germline-derived CDR1 and CDR2 are SGHNT and YYREEE (reference sequence). The CDR3 is CASSSPTGNQETQYF. CDR3 sequence (DNA): TGTGCCAGCAGCTCACCGACAGGGAACCAAGAGACCCAGTACTTC. The whole variable domain, filled in from reference TRBV5-4 and TRBJ2-5, reads ETGVTQSPTHLIKTRGQQVTLRCSSQSGHNTVSWYQQALGQGPQFIFQYYREEENGRGNFPPRFSGLQFPNYSSELNVNALELDDSALYLCASSSPTGNQETQYFGPGTRLLVL.

The rearrangement links TRBV7-2 to TRBJ2-7; D call uncertain. Germline CDR1 reads SGHTA; CDR2 reads FQGNSA. V was clipped by 5 bases and J by 7 bases, with 18 bases between them. The CDR3 is 14 amino acids. The CDR3 region has the DNA TGTGCCAGCAGCCCCTATCGACCGGGCGGAGAGCAGTACTTC. Its protein is CASSPYRPGGEQYF. Using reference TRBV7-2 and TRBJ2-7 for the parts outside the CDR3, the full variable domain is GAGVSQSPSNKVTEKGKDVELRCDPISGHTALYWYRQSLGQGLEFLIYFQGNSAPDKSGLPSDRFSAERTGGSVSTLTIQRTQQEDSAVYLCASSPYRPGGEQYFGPGTRLTVT.

The gene calls are TRBV4-1 and TRBJ2-7; maybe TRBD2 (5 bases). Germline-derived CDR1 and CDR2 are MGHRA and YSYEKL. The CDR3 loop spans 15 amino acids. The ends were cut back, 4 bases at V and 0 bases at J, with 13 bases in the middle. CDR3 residues: CASSRPGGSSYEQYF. DNA of the CDR3: TGCGCCAGCAGCCGCCCGGGTGGGAGCTCCTACGAGCAGTACTTC.

The CDR3 loop reads CAWSQRAGSQAFF. The CDR3, as DNA: TGTGCCTGGAGCCAAAGAGCCGGGTCTCAAGCTTTCTTT. V usage is TRBV30 and J usage is TRBJ1-1; unclear D gene. Germline V gene sequence: CDR1 GTSNPN, CDR2 SVGIG (reference sequence). V lost 3 bases, J lost 9 bases, and 17 bases lay in between. This CDR3 is 13 amino acids long.